Sequencing of this T cell receptor (beta chain) was carried out in a study of blood T cell repertoires in COVID-19. The CDR3 is made up of 15 amino acids. CDR1 is SNHLY, CDR2 FYNNEI, per germline. V was clipped by 4 bases and J by 6 bases; unmatched bases: 7. Some clones are missing from TCRdb's copy, which holds only in-frame ones; the method was immunoSEQ multiplex PCR. This table holds 95,000 to 120,000 clones, 55% to 75% found once. Specimen: peripheral blood. The chain combines TRBV2 with TRBJ2-3, with 10 bases identical to TRBD2. This TCR was recovered from a woman between 40 and 50 years old with acute or convalescent COVID-19. CDR3 DNA sequence: TGTGCCAGCAGTGTTGATAGCGGGGGGTGGGATACGCAGTATTTT. It encodes CASSVDSGGWDTQYF.